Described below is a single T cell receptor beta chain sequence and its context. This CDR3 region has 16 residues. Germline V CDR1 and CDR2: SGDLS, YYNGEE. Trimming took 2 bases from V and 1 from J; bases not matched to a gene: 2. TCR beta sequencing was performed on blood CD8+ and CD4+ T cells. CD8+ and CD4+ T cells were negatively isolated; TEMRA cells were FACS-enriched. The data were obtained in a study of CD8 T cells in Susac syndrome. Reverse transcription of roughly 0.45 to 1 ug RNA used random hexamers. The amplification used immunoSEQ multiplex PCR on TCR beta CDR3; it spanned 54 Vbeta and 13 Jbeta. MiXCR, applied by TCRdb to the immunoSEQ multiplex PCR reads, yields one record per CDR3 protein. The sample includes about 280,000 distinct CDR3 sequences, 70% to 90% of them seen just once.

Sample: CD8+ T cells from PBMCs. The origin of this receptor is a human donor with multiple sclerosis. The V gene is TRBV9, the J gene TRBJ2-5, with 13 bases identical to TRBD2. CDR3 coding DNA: TGTGCCAGCAGCGTCGGGACTAGCGGGACCCAAGAGACCCAGTACTTC. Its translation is CASSVGTSGTQETQYF.